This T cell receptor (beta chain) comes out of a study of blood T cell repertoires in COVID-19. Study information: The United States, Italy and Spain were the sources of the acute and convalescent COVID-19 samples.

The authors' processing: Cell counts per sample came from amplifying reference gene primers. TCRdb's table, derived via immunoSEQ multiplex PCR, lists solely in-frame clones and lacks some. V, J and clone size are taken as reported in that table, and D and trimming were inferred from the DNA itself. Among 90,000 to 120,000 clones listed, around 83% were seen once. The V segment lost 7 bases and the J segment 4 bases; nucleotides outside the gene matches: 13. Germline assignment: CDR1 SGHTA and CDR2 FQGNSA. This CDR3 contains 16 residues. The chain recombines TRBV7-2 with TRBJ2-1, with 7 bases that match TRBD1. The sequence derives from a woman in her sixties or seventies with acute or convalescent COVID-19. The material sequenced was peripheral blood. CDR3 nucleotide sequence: TGTGCCAGCACCCGGTCAGGGACAGAGATTTACAATGAGCAGTTCTTC. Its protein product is CASTRSGTEIYNEQFF.